The subject of this entry is one TCR beta chain. In this sample, this clone turned up a few times. The target of this receptor is not known. A much larger clone lies one base from this, so it may be a read error. The library was prepared using PCR. The data were produced on an Illumina HiSeq 4000. The TCR beta-chain CDR3 region of each patient was profiled by high-throughput sequencing. The study's own analysis went as follows. Drawing on CDR3 differences between clinicopathological groups, the researchers built a classifier meant to tell apart patients with distant-metastatic papillary thyroid cancer. The Shannon index was used to measure repertoire diversity, and the Morisita-Horn index was used to measure how similar tumor and blood repertoires were. TCRdb applied fastp at Q25 and MiXCR to the public reads, then kept only in-frame beta chains. What appears here as the V and J calls and clone size reflects TCRdb's work, not the paper's. Recorded for this sample are roughly 13,000 clones; about 27% of them occurred a single time. The ten largest clonotypes hold about 4% of the sample.

This record comes from a study of metastatic and nonmetastatic thyroid tumors (dated by TCRdb to about 2020). Looking at the study overall: The researchers compared repertoires between peripheral blood samples and tumor or nodule tissue samples from patients with malignant or benign thyroid disease. General conclusions and limits of the study: TCR beta diversity was reported as significantly higher in malignant tumors than in benign nodules, in both blood and tumor samples.

The CDR3 holds 14 amino acids from the cysteine to the phenylalanine. The CDR3 DNA has 42 bases and is translated from base 1. V gives up 6 bases and J gives up 1 base, and the segment between their germline ends measures 15 bases. From the germline V gene (reference sequence), CDR1 is DFQATT and CDR2 is SNEGSKA. None of the patients had been given any treatment before thyroid surgery. Using T-cell receptor beta sequencing, the study looked back at clinical samples from patients collected from the early 2010s to the late 2010s. The chain employs TRBV20-1 and TRBJ1-1, with no D gene named confidently. The sample was blood. The receptor's source is a female donor with papillary thyroid cancer or a benign thyroid nodule (not recorded which). Some clones in this sample may be carry-over from other donors' samples. The DNA is TGCAGTGCGCGGGTCCCCCGGTGGAACACTGAAGCTTTCTTT. This encodes CSARVPRWNTEAFF.